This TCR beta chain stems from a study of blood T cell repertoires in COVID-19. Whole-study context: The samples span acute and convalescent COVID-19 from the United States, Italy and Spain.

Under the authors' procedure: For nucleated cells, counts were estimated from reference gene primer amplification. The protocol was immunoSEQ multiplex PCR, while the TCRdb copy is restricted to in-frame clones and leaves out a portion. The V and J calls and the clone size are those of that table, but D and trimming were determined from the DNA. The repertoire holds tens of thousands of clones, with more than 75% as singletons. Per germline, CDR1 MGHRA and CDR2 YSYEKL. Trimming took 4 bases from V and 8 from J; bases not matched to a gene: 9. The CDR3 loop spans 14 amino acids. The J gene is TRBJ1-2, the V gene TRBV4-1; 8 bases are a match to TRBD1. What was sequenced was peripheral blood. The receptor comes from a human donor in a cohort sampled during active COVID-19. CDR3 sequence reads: CASSLTGAAAGYTF. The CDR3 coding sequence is TGCGCCAGCAGCCTGACAGGGGCCGCGGCGGGCTACACCTTC.